The present T cell receptor (beta chain) was sequenced within a study of Ad26.COV2.S vaccination and SARS-CoV-2 variants. Study context: By the intramuscular route, Ad26.COV2.S was given once, or twice 56 days apart.

Noted treatment: some 19 received Ad26.COV2.S at low or high dose, single or two shots; 5 received placebo; per-sample allocation not given. Sampling happened 63 days after the first vaccine or placebo injection. The CDR3 covers 18 residues. Germline V gives CDR1 SGHTA, CDR2 FQGNSA. V shed 5 bases, J shed 4 bases, and the junction held 17 bases outside the gene matches. Repertoires were generated with immunoSEQ multiplex PCR, while TCRdb's copy carries only in-frame clones and drops some. This table holds hundreds of thousands of clones, more than 75% found once. This TCR came from a person between 18 and 59 years old who received the Ad26.COV2.S COVID-19 vaccine or a placebo. This material consisted of peripheral blood, taken in a trial of Ad26.COV2.S vaccine versus placebo. This rearrangement joins TRBV7-2 to TRBJ1-2, with TRBD1 matching 9 bases. The CDR3 sequence: CASSPPVGQGPSIYGYTF. The CDR3 nucleotides are TGTGCCAGCAGCCCCCCGGTGGGACAGGGCCCCTCTATCTATGGCTACACCTTC.